Below, one TCR beta chain is given with its context. Trimming cost V 0 bases and J 2 bases; bases outside gene matches: 6. Germline V gene sequence: CDR1 MRHNA, CDR2 SNTAGT. CDR3 length equals 17 residues. This entry belongs to a study of blood T cell repertoires in COVID-19. Background on the study: Both acute and convalescent COVID-19 samples were obtained from the United States, Italy and Spain. T cells, B-cell-depleted T cells, or PBMCs provided the cDNA or gDNA that served as material.

Study processing details: The assay estimated nucleated cells by amplifying reference gene primers. Profiled with immunoSEQ multiplex PCR; TCRdb holds only in-frame clones, not every one. D and trimming come from the DNA, and the V and J calls and clone size come from that table. The repertoire consists of around 250,000 clones, with about nine tenths occurring once and the leading ten covering about 8.6%. The V gene is TRBV6-4, the J gene TRBJ2-7; 11 bases agree with TRBD2. This receptor was identified in a man in his forties with active or convalescent COVID-19. Sequencing was performed on peripheral blood. DNA for the CDR3: TGTGCCAGCAGTGACTCAGTGACTAGCGGGAACCCCTACGAGCAGTACTTC. This translates into CASSDSVTSGNPYEQYF.